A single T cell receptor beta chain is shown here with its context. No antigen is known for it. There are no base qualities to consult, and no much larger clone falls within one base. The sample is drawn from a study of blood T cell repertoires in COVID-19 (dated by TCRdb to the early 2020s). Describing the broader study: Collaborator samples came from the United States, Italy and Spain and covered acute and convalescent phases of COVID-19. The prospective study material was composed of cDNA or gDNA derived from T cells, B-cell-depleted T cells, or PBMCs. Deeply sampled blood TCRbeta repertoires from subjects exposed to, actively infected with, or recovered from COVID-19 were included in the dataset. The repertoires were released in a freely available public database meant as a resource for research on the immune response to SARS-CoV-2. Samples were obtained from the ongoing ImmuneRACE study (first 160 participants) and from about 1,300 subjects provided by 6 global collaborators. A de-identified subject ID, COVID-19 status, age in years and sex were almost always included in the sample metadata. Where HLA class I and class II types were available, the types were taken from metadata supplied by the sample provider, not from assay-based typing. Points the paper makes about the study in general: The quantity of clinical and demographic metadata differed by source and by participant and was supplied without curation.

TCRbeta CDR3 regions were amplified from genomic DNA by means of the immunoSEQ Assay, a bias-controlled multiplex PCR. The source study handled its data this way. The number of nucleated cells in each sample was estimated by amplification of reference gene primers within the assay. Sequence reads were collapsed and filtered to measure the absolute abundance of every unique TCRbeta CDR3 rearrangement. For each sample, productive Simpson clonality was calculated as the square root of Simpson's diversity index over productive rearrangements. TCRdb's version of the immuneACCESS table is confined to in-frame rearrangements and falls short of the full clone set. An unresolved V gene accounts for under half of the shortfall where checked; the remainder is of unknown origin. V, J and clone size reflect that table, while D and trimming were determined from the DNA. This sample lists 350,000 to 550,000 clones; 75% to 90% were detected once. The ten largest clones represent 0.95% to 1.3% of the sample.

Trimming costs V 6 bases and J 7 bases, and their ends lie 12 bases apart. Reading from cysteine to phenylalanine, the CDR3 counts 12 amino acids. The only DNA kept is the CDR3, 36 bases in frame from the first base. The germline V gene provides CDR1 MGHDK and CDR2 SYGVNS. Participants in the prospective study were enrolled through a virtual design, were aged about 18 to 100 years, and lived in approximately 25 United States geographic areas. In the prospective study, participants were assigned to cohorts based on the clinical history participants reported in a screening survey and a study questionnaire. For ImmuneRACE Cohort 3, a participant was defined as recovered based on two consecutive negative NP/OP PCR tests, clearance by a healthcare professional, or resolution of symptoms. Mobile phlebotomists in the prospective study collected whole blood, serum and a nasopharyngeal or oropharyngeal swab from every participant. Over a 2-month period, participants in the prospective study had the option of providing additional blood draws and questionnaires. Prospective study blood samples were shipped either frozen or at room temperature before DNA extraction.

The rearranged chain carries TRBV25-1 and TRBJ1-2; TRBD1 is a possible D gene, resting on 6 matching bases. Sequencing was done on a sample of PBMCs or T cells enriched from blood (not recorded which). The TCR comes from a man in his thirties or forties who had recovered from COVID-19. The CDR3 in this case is CASRLGTSGYTF. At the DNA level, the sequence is TGTGCCAGCAGACTCGGGACAAGTGGCTACACCTTC.